The next 21 T cell receptor beta chains were all read from a single sample in a study of T cells in Graves' hyperthyroidism and ophthalmopathy. What was amplified from RNA transcripts were TCR beta CDR3 regions. When the TCR CDR3 underwent first-round RT-PCR, the HTBI primer set was used. TCRdb passed the multiplex PCR reads through MiXCR, listing each CDR3 protein once. The repertoire consists of about 58,000 distinct CDR3 sequences, with 40% to 55% occurring once and the leading ten covering approximately 13%. Sequenced material: blood. The source of these receptors is a woman in her twenties or thirties with Graves' ophthalmopathy.

This clonotype was found many times. This rearrangement joins TRBV7-8 to TRBJ1-5, with TRBD1 as a possible D gene (6 bases). The V end was cut by 5 bases, the J end by 2 bases, with 16 bases between. Germline CDR1 SGHVS, CDR2 FQNEAQ. The CDR3 is 16 amino acids. CDR3 amino acids: CASSTHRVTGNQPQHF. The CDR3 bases are TGTGCCAGCAGCACACACAGGGTGACGGGCAATCAGCCCCAGCATTTT.

The chain joins TRBV20-1 to TRBJ2-5; D possibly corresponds to TRBD2 (6 bases). The V and J ends lost 3 bases and 5 bases respectively, with 13 bases between them. The CDR3 runs 13 residues. CDR1 is DFQATT and CDR2 is SNEGSKA in the germline V gene (reference sequence). CDR3: CSASRGNGETQYF. CDR3 DNA sequence: TGCAGTGCTAGCCGCGGGAATGGGGAGACCCAGTACTTC.

This clonotype is labeled medium-sized. The V gene is TRBV25-1, the J gene TRBJ2-7; possible D gene TRBD1, 5 bases. The CDR3 totals 15 residues. Trimming took 5 bases from V and 3 from J, leaving 17 bases between them. CDR1 is MGHDK, CDR2 SYGVNS, per germline. CDR3 DNA: TGTGCCAGCAGTCCACTACGGACAATCGACTACGAGCAGTACTTC. This gives the protein CASSPLRTIDYEQYF.

In regard to this clonotype: A read error is possible here, since a much larger clone lies one base away. The chain has TRBV4-1 and TRBJ1-4, with TRBD1 identical over 8 bases. Germline lookup yields CDR1 MGHRA and CDR2 YSYEKL. The CDR3 is 16 amino acids. V was pared by 5 bases and J by 0 bases, with 5 bases of the junction left unmatched. Written as DNA, the CDR3 is TGCGCCAGCAGCAGACCGACAGGGGCAACTAATGAAAAACTGTTTTTT. Translation: CASSRPTGATNEKLFF.

The chain couples TRBV20-1 to TRBJ2-7, with no clear D. The V gene lost 3 bases and the J gene lost 0 bases, with 6 bases spanning the gap. CDR3 length: 12 residues. Germline CDR1 is DFQATT and CDR2 is SNEGSKA (reference sequence). CDR3 protein: CSASGPSYEQYF. Here the CDR3 DNA reads TGCAGTGCTAGCGGACCCTCCTACGAGCAGTACTTC.

The chain has TRBV7-3 and TRBJ2-1; 13 bases map to TRBD2. CDR3 length: 15 residues. Germline lookup yields CDR1 SGHTA and CDR2 FQGTGA. V was clipped by 4 bases and J by 12 bases; unmatched bases: 9. This CDR3 reads CASSSRPGLAGPQFF. Here the CDR3 DNA reads TGTGCCAGCAGCTCAAGGCCGGGACTAGCGGGGCCGCAGTTCTTC.

On this clonotype itself: Here the CDR3 omits its conserved ending phenylalanine or tryptophan, so a read error is the likely source. The chain is built from TRBV5-6 and TRBJ2-7; perhaps TRBD2 as D (5 bases). V shed 7 bases and J shed 6 bases, with 17 bases lying between them. Germline values: CDR1 SGHDT, CDR2 YYEEEE. The CDR3 spans 13 residues. The CDR3 is CASGLYIGGEQYS. CDR3 sequence (DNA): TGTGCCAGCGGCCTCTACATAGGAGGCGAGCAGTACTCC.

In this sample, this clonotype turned up once. The conserved phenylalanine or tryptophan is not found at the CDR3 terminus, so this likely reflects a read error. This rearrangement joins TRBV7-8 to TRBJ2-5; D may correspond to TRBD1 or TRBD2 (6 bases each). Germline lookup yields CDR1 SGHVS and CDR2 FQNEAQ. Trimming removed 5 bases from V and 0 bases from J, with 13 bases in between. CDR3 length: 15 amino acids. CDR3 loop: CASSGDGGDQETQYL. In nucleotides, the CDR3 is TGTGCCAGCAGCGGAGACGGGGGCGACCAAGAGACCCAGTACCTC.

Points on this clonotype: One end of the junction varies from germline; a read error may be responsible. The chain uses TRBV20-1 and TRBJ1-4, with 8 bases aligning to TRBD1. The CDR3 runs to 10 residues. Germline lookup yields CDR1 DFQATT and CDR2 SNEGSKA (reference sequence). For the CDR3, the DNA is TGCAGTGCTAGAGGGCTGAGGACAGGGTTT. It encodes CSARGLRTGF.

This clonotype showed up many times. The V call is TRBV2, the J call TRBJ1-1; 9 nucleotides match TRBD1. After removal of 8 bases from V and 1 base from J, the junction contained 2 bases not matched to a gene. Germline V gene sequence: CDR1 SNHLY, CDR2 FYNNEI. This CDR3 comprises 13 residues. The CDR3 sequence is CASLGQGNTEAFF. CDR3 coding DNA: TGTGCCAGCTTGGGACAGGGGAACACTGAAGCTTTCTTT.

This chain joins TRBV20-1 and TRBJ1-2; D is unclear. CDR3 size: 10 residues. The V end lost 6 bases, the J end lost 4 bases, and 6 bases lay between the germline ends. Germline CDR1 is DFQATT and CDR2 is SNEGSKA (reference sequence). CDR3 DNA sequence: TGCAGTGCCCGGACCTATGGCTACACCTTC. The encoded protein is CSARTYGYTF.

V is TRBV10-1 and J is TRBJ2-1; D remains unclear. Trimming took off 7 bases at V and 0 bases at J, with 10 bases between the two ends. The CDR3 spans 14 residues. The germline V gene encodes CDR1 WNHNN and CDR2 SYGVQD (reference sequence). CDR3 coding DNA: TGCGCCAGCATGCCTAGGCCCTCCTACAATGAGCAGTTCTTC. As protein: CASMPRPSYNEQFF.

The chain joins TRBV9 to TRBJ2-3; 11 bases are a match to TRBD2. Germline-derived CDR1 and CDR2 are SGDLS and YYNGEE. The J segment lost 1 base and the V segment lost 7 bases, leaving 20 bases of the junction unmatched. CDR3 size: 20 residues. CDR3 sequence (DNA): TGTGCCAGCTCACCAGGTCCGGGACTAGCGGAGCTTACTCGCACAGATACGCAGTATTTT. Translated, it gives CASSPGPGLAELTRTDTQYF.

This clonotype was found many times. The chain employs TRBV5-5 and TRBJ1-1, with D tentatively TRBD1 (5 bases). The CDR3 length is 13 residues. Trimming pared 4 bases from V and 8 bases from J, leaving 15 bases between. Germline V gene data show CDR1 as SGHKS and CDR2 as YYEKEE (reference sequence). CDR3 sequence: CASSLGYGGEAFF. The CDR3 DNA reads as TGTGCCAGCAGCCTGGGGTATGGGGGGGAAGCTTTCTTT.

Many counts were recorded for this clonotype. This chain connects TRBV6-1 to TRBJ1-6, with 7 nucleotides matching TRBD1. V gave up 6 bases and J gave up 8 bases; unmatched junction bases: 4. The CDR3 length is 13 residues. The germline gives CDR1 MNHNS, CDR2 SASEGT. CDR3 protein: CASRIGQDSPLHF. The CDR3 DNA reads as TGTGCCAGCAGAATCGGACAGGATTCACCCCTCCACTTT.

This clonotype occurred many times. This chain links TRBV29-1 with TRBJ2-2; 9 bases line up with TRBD1. The CDR3 has 19 residues. After removal of 6 bases from V and 1 base from J, the junction contained 18 bases not matched to a gene. Germline values: CDR1 SQVTM, CDR2 ANQGSEA. The CDR3 nucleotides are TGCAGCGTGAGGGGGCGGGCCGGGACAGGGATATTGAACACCGGGGAGCTGTTTTTT. Protein: CSVRGRAGTGILNTGELFF.

This clonotype has at least ten counts. The chain carries TRBV7-9 and TRBJ2-3, with a possible D match to TRBD1 (6 bases). CDR3 length: 14 residues. Germline CDR1 and CDR2: SEHNR and FQNEAQ (reference sequence). The germline V and J ends were trimmed by 3 bases and 5 bases, with 12 bases remaining between them. CDR3 sequence (DNA): TGTGCCAGCAGCTTTACAGGGAGCGTAGATACGCAGTATTTT. As protein: CASSFTGSVDTQYF.

The V and J genes are TRBV20-1 and TRBJ1-2, with 7 bases matching TRBD1. The germline gives CDR1 DFQATT, CDR2 SNEGSKA (reference sequence). This CDR3 region has 12 residues. V gave up 2 bases and J gave up 4 bases; unmatched junction bases: 1. CDR3 in amino acids: CSARRTGYGYTF. Written as DNA, the CDR3 is TGCAGTGCTAGACGGACAGGCTATGGCTACACCTTC.

The chain carries TRBV6-6 and TRBJ1-5; a weak D match, TRBD1 (5 bases). V was cut by 4 bases and J by 2 bases, with 15 bases left in between. The CDR3 length is 16 residues. Germline V gives CDR1 MNHNY, CDR2 SVGAGI (reference sequence). The CDR3 region is CASSLLRDAGNQPQHF. The CDR3 region has the DNA TGTGCCAGCAGTTTGCTCCGGGACGCAGGCAATCAGCCCCAGCATTTT.

This clonotype has a count of ten or more. The V and J genes are TRBV28 and TRBJ2-5, with 7 bases aligning to TRBD1. Trimming removed 3 bases from V and 4 bases from J; junction bases left unmatched: 2. From germline, CDR1 is MDHEN and CDR2 SYDVKM. The CDR3 covers 13 residues. Here the CDR3 DNA reads TGTGCCAGCAGTTTGAGGGGGCGAGAGACCCAGTACTTC. Translation: CASSLRGRETQYF.

This clonotype has a count of ten or more. The rearrangement uses TRBV4-1 and TRBJ2-3; D may be TRBD2 (5 bases). Germline assignment: CDR1 MGHRA and CDR2 YSYEKL. The CDR3 has 16 amino acids. V dropped 5 bases and J dropped 3 bases, with 18 bases sitting between them. The CDR3 DNA reads as TGCGCCAGCAGCTCCGCTAGCTGGGGTGGGACAGATACGCAGTATTTT. Amino acid sequence: CASSSASWGGTDTQYF.